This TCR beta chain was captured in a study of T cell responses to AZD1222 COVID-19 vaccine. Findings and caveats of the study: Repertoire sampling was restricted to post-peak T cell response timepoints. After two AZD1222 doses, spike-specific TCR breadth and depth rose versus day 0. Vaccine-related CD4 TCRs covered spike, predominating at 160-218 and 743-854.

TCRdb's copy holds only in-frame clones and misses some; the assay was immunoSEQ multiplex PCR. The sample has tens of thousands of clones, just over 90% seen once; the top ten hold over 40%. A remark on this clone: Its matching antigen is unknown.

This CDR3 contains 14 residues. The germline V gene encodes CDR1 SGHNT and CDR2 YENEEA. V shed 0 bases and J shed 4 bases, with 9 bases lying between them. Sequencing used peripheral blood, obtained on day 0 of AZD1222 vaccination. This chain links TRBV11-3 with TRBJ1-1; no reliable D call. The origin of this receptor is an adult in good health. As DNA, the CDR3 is TGTGCCAGCAGCTTAGAGGGAACGGGCACTGAAGCTTTCTTT. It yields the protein CASSLEGTGTEAFF. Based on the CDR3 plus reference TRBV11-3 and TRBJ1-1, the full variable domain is EAGVVQSPRYKIIEKKQPVAFWCNPISGHNTLYWYLQNLGQGPELLIRYENEEAVDDSQLPKDRFSAERLKGVDSTLKIQPAELGDSAVYLCASSLEGTGTEAFFGQGTRLTVV.